One and the same sample provided the 31 T cell receptor beta chains below, sequenced in a study of CD8 T cells in seronegative destructive rheumatoid arthritis. Sequenced by immunoSEQ multiplex PCR; TCRdb stores in-frame clones only, minus some. The table has over 10,000 clones, roughly 80% seen once. The sample taken for sequencing was CD8+ T cells from blood. The receptor source for this set is a woman aged 30 to 50 with seronegative destructive rheumatoid arthritis.

Only a few counts were recorded for this clone. The V and J genes are TRBV6-5 and TRBJ1-1, with TRBD1 matching over 8 bases. This CDR3 has 15 residues. Germline V gives CDR1 MNHEY, CDR2 SVGAGI. With 0 bases clipped from V and 4 bases from J, the junction kept 4 bases outside the gene matches. This CDR3 reads CASSYSDRAFTEAFF. The CDR3 nucleotides are TGTGCCAGCAGTTACTCGGACAGGGCGTTCACTGAAGCTTTCTTT.

This clone showed up just a few times. This chain joins TRBV27 and TRBJ2-5, with D possibly matching TRBD2 (5 bases). The CDR3 is 13 amino acids. V lost 4 bases and J 3 bases, leaving 9 bases between the germline ends. The V gene's germline CDR1 is MNHEY and CDR2 SMNVEV (reference sequence). CDR3 bases: TGTGCCAGCAGTTCAACAGCGGAAGAGACCCAGTACTTC. Protein product: CASSSTAEETQYF.

CDR3 sequence reads: CASSLALFRGSGNTIYF. CDR3 sequence (DNA): TGTGCCAGCAGCTTAGCCCTCTTTAGAGGTTCTGGAAACACCATATATTTT. The V and J genes are TRBV7-6 and TRBJ1-3; D unresolved. Germline loops: CDR1 SGHVS, CDR2 FNYEAQ. V was cut by 0 bases and J by 1 base, with 13 bases left in between. The CDR3 spans 17 residues.

The CDR3 bases are TGCAGCGTTGTAAGCACAGATCAAGAGACCCAGTACTTC. Its protein is CSVVSTDQETQYF. V gene TRBV29-1 combines with J gene TRBJ2-5, with D unresolved. The CDR3 runs 13 residues. Germline CDR1 SQVTM, CDR2 ANQGSEA. Deletions cut 4 bases from V and 2 bases from J, with 11 bases between.

V is TRBV28 and J is TRBJ1-2; 12 positions agree with TRBD1. Germline V lookup: CDR1 MDHEN, CDR2 SYDVKM. This CDR3 comprises 15 residues. J lost 6 bases, V lost 3 bases, and 5 bases had no gene match. The CDR3: CASSFTGQGADGYTF. CDR3 nucleotide sequence: TGTGCCAGCAGTTTCACGGGACAGGGGGCAGATGGCTACACCTTC.

V gene TRBV7-9 combines with J gene TRBJ1-2; 7 nucleotides align to TRBD1. This CDR3 contains 16 residues. V was pared by 1 base and J by 4 bases, with 9 bases of the junction left unmatched. Germline V lookup: CDR1 SEHNR, CDR2 FQNEAQ (reference sequence). CDR3 region: CASSLEGALLLYGYTF. The CDR3 bases are TGTGCCAGCAGCTTAGAGGGGGCCCTCCTCCTCTATGGCTACACCTTC.

The rearrangement uses TRBV5-1 and TRBJ2-1, with 8 positions matching TRBD2. This CDR3 is 14 amino acids long. Germline V gene sequence: CDR1 SGHRS, CDR2 YFSETQ. Trimming at V came to 0 bases and at J to 5 bases, leaving 1 base not matched to a gene. CDR3 region: CASSLALADNEQFF. CDR3 nucleotides: TGCGCCAGCAGCTTGGCACTAGCGGACAATGAGCAGTTCTTC.

The chain joins TRBV6-4 to TRBJ1-5, with D tentatively TRBD1 (6 bases). The germline V gene has CDR1 MRHNA and CDR2 SNTAGT. The CDR3 loop spans 15 amino acids. Trimming took 3 bases from V and 2 from J, leaving 11 bases between them. CDR3 protein: CASSDSGEGNQPQHF. CDR3 nucleotides: TGTGCCAGCAGTGATTCAGGGGAAGGCAATCAGCCCCAGCATTTT.

CDR3 amino acids: CASSLLVGGSDEQYV. The CDR3 nucleotides are TGTGCCAGCAGCCTTCTAGTAGGGGGATCCGACGAGCAGTACGTC. This chain links TRBV6-1 with TRBJ2-7; the D gene is possibly TRBD1 (6 bases). Germline CDR1 reads MNHNS; CDR2 reads SASEGT. This CDR3 spans 15 amino acids. The V and J ends lost 6 bases and 5 bases respectively, with 20 bases between them.

V gene TRBV11-2 combines with J gene TRBJ1-1, with D maybe TRBD1 (6 bases). The ends were cut back, 8 bases at V and 1 base at J, with 17 bases in the middle. The length of the CDR3 is 15 residues. From germline, CDR1 is SGHAT and CDR2 FQNNGV. The CDR3 spells CASGHYRAQNTEAFF. CDR3 DNA sequence: TGTGCCAGCGGCCATTACAGGGCCCAGAACACTGAAGCTTTCTTT.

The V and J genes are TRBV29-1 and TRBJ2-7, with 7 positions matching TRBD1. This CDR3 contains 16 residues. With 2 bases clipped from V and 4 bases from J, the junction kept 14 bases outside the gene matches. CDR1 and CDR2 (germline): SQVTM, ANQGSEA. The CDR3 region has the DNA TGCAGCGTTGAAATCGGAGTAGACAGGGAAGGTTACGAGCAGTACTTC. Amino acids: CSVEIGVDREGYEQYF.

The chain links TRBV5-4 to TRBJ2-5; 7 positions agree with TRBD1. The V and J ends lost 5 bases and 5 bases, in that order; junction bases with no gene match: 6. CDR1 and CDR2 (germline): SGHNT, YYREEE (reference sequence). The CDR3 has 13 amino acids. The CDR3 sequence: CASSFTGEETQYF. Written as DNA, the CDR3 is TGTGCCAGCAGTTTTACAGGGGAGGAGACCCAGTACTTC. Together with reference TRBV5-4 and TRBJ2-5, the CDR3 gives the full variable domain: ETGVTQSPTHLIKTRGQQVTLRCSSQSGHNTVSWYQQALGQGPQFIFQYYREEENGRGNFPPRFSGLQFPNYSSELNVNALELDDSALYLCASSFTGEETQYFGPGTRLLVL.

This clone occurred once. The rearrangement joins TRBV6-6 to TRBJ2-5; tentatively, D is TRBD1 (5 bases). The J call may be faulty, since TRBJ2-7 better matches the DNA end. The CDR3 loop spans 14 amino acids. Per germline, CDR1 MNHNY and CDR2 SVGAGI (reference sequence). Here the CDR3 reads CASSYTGDPYEQYF. CDR3 in DNA: TGTGCCAGCAGTTATACAGGAGACCCCTACGAGCAGTACTTC.

The rearrangement links TRBV7-9 to TRBJ2-2; the D gene is possibly TRBD1 (5 bases). Germline V gene data show CDR1 as SEHNR and CDR2 as FQNEAQ (reference sequence). This CDR3 comprises 17 residues. The V end was cut by 5 bases, the J end by 3 bases, with 19 bases between. The CDR3 reads CASSHKGLPPYTGELFF. CDR3 DNA sequence: TGTGCCAGCAGCCATAAGGGGCTTCCCCCTTACACCGGGGAGCTGTTTTTT.

This clone was detected a few times. The chain joins TRBV4-1 to TRBJ2-3; possible D gene TRBD2, 6 bases. With 4 bases removed from V and 2 bases from J, the gap between germline ends came to 13 bases. Looked up from germline, CDR1 is MGHRA and CDR2 is YSYEKL. This CDR3 is 15 amino acids long. Written as DNA, the CDR3 is TGCGCCAGCAGCCTGCTATGGGACTTCACAGATACGCAGTATTTT. This sequence encodes CASSLLWDFTDTQYF.

This chain connects TRBV4-1 to TRBJ2-1; TRBD2 matches 7 bases. Trimming took 6 bases from V and 15 from J; bases not matched to a gene: 14. The germline CDR1 and CDR2 sequences are MGHRA and YSYEKL. The length of the CDR3 is 13 residues. In nucleotides, the CDR3 is TGCGCCAGCAGTCCTTCTAGCGGATGGGATCTGTTCTTC. This codes for CASSPSSGWDLFF.

The rearrangement joins TRBV4-1 to TRBJ1-2; 9 nucleotides align to TRBD1. The length of the CDR3 is 14 residues. Germline values: CDR1 MGHRA, CDR2 YSYEKL. The V and J ends lost 3 bases and 8 bases, in that order; junction bases with no gene match: 7. The CDR3: CASSQIQGAGGYTF. CDR3 bases: TGCGCCAGCAGCCAGATACAGGGGGCTGGGGGCTACACCTTC.

The V call is TRBV5-1, the J call TRBJ1-1; no clear D. The length of the CDR3 is 13 residues. Germline CDR1 reads SGHRS; CDR2 reads YFSETQ. V was pared by 0 bases and J by 5 bases, with 8 bases between. The CDR3 DNA follows: TGCGCCAGCAGCTTGGCCTCTGAGACTGAAGCTTTCTTT. It yields the protein CASSLASETEAFF.

This clone appeared a few times. The V and J genes are TRBV28 and TRBJ2-7; no definite D call. This CDR3 is 14 amino acids long. Trimming cost V 5 bases and J 5 bases, with 16 bases left between them. Germline V gene lookup returns CDR1 MDHEN and CDR2 SYDVKM. CDR3 region: CASSPTQTVNEQYF. The CDR3 coding sequence is TGTGCCAGCAGTCCCACCCAGACTGTCAACGAGCAGTACTTC.

The CDR3 DNA reads TGTGCCAGCAGCCGAGGGCGGATGAACACTGAAGCTTTCTTT. It encodes CASSRGRMNTEAFF. The chain couples TRBV27 to TRBJ1-1, with unresolved D. The CDR3 is made up of 14 amino acids. The ends were cut back, 6 bases at V and 0 bases at J, with 11 bases in the middle. Germline V gene lookup returns CDR1 MNHEY and CDR2 SMNVEV (reference sequence).

This chain links TRBV5-4 with TRBJ2-5; D is unresolved. CDR1 and CDR2 (germline): SGHNT, YYREEE (reference sequence). Trimming removed 0 bases from V and 3 bases from J, with 6 bases in between. CDR3 length: 13 residues. CDR3 nucleotide sequence: TGTGCCAGCAGCTTGGGGGCCAAAGAGACCCAGTACTTC. It is translated as CASSLGAKETQYF.

The V call is TRBV10-3, the J call TRBJ2-1; tentatively, D is TRBD1 (6 bases). V lost 10 bases and J 7 bases, leaving 17 bases between the germline ends. Germline V gene lookup returns CDR1 ENHRY and CDR2 SYGVKD. The length of the CDR3 is 13 residues. CDR3 amino acids: CATNPGEINEQFF. The DNA for the CDR3 is TGTGCCACCAATCCAGGGGAGATTAATGAGCAGTTCTTC.

The genes are TRBV27 and TRBJ2-7; 8 bases are a match to TRBD1. Germline loops: CDR1 MNHEY, CDR2 SMNVEV (reference sequence). V lost 5 bases and J lost 3; bases outside the gene matches: 3. The CDR3 loop spans 13 amino acids. CDR3 sequence reads: CASSVTGGYEQYF. DNA for the CDR3: TGTGCCAGCAGTGTCACAGGGGGCTACGAGCAGTACTTC.

As DNA, the CDR3 is TGTGCCAGCAGTTTAGGGGGCGGGCTGTTTTTT. Translated: CASSLGGGLFF. The genes are TRBV27 and TRBJ2-2, with a weak D call TRBD1 (6 bases). CDR3 size: 11 residues. From germline, CDR1 is MNHEY and CDR2 SMNVEV (reference sequence). V was shortened by 2 bases and J by 13 bases, with 8 bases between the two germline ends.

The DNA for the CDR3 is TGTGCCAGTAGTCTTAGCGGGGGACCGGGGGAGCAGTACTTC. Its translation: CASSLSGGPGEQYF. The chain joins TRBV19 to TRBJ2-7; 9 nucleotides agree with TRBD2. Germline V lookup: CDR1 LNHDA, CDR2 SQIVND (reference sequence). Germline trimming cut 5 bases from V and 7 bases from J; bases unmatched to any gene: 9. CDR3 length: 14 residues.

V and J are TRBV7-6 and TRBJ2-1, with D possibly being TRBD2 (6 bases). This CDR3 region has 15 residues. Germline values: CDR1 SGHVS, CDR2 FNYEAQ. V lost 5 bases to trimming and J lost 1 base, with 12 bases between them. CDR3 region: CASSATRGSYNEQFF. As DNA, the CDR3 is TGTGCCAGCAGCGCCACTCGGGGGTCCTACAATGAGCAGTTCTTC.

This chain's CDR3 is CASSEDREASPLHF. DNA of the CDR3: TGTGCCAGCAGCGAAGACAGGGAGGCTTCACCCCTCCACTTT. This chain links TRBV11-1 with TRBJ1-6, with TRBD1 identical over 7 bases. The CDR3 sequence is 14 residues long. The J segment lost 9 bases and the V segment lost 5 bases, leaving 7 bases of the junction unmatched. Germline V gene lookup returns CDR1 SGHAT and CDR2 FQDESV (reference sequence).

This clone was seen only once. The V call is TRBV5-5, the J call TRBJ2-2, with a weak D call TRBD2 (6 bases). Germline V CDR1 and CDR2: SGHKS, YYEKEE (reference sequence). Trimming shortened V by 4 bases and J by 2 bases, and 12 bases separated the two germline ends. The CDR3 has 15 amino acids. The CDR3 nucleotides read TGTGCCAGCAGCCACCGGGACTCAAACACCGGGGAGCTGTTTTTT. Amino acids: CASSHRDSNTGELFF.

V and J are TRBV30 and TRBJ2-3; D gene ambiguous. CDR1 GTSNPN and CDR2 SVGIG come from the germline V gene (reference sequence). V was clipped by 0 bases and J by 2 bases, with 9 bases between them. This CDR3 is built from 14 residues. CDR3 in amino acids: CAWSVVSLTDTQYF. The CDR3, as DNA: TGTGCCTGGAGTGTAGTTAGCCTCACAGATACGCAGTATTTT.

V and J are TRBV27 and TRBJ2-3; D is uncertain. CDR1 MNHEY and CDR2 SMNVEV come from the germline V gene (reference sequence). This CDR3 has 15 residues. V was pared by 2 bases and J by 6 bases, with 15 bases between. CDR3 nucleotide sequence: TGTGCCAGCAGTTTAAGGTCGCGAGCGACGGATACGCAGTATTTT. Amino acids: CASSLRSRATDTQYF.

The V and J genes are TRBV6-5 and TRBJ1-2; 9 bases line up with TRBD1. V dropped 5 bases and J dropped 4; count of bases not matched to a gene: 8. Germline CDR1 and CDR2: MNHEY and SVGAGI. The CDR3 loop spans 15 amino acids. CDR3 bases: TGTGCCAGCAGTGCCGGGACAGGGAGTGCCTATGGCTACACCTTC. The encoded protein is CASSAGTGSAYGYTF.